The 14 T cell receptor beta chains below come from one sample, sequenced in a study of cytomegalovirus exposure and HLA in healthy donors. This table comes from immunoSEQ multiplex PCR, and its TCRdb copy is limited to in-frame clones, with some not included. Of roughly 300,000 clones listed, roughly 90% are singletons. The material sequenced was PBMCs. These receptors all come from a woman aged 18-29 years in good health and CMV-seronegative.

This chain joins TRBV2 and TRBJ1-2; possibly TRBD1 for D (5 bases). Trimming pared 4 bases from V and 2 bases from J, leaving 5 bases between. The CDR3 runs to 12 residues. CDR1 and CDR2 (germline): SNHLY, FYNNEI. The CDR3 spells CASSGGNYGYTF. CDR3 bases: TGTGCCAGCAGTGGGGGCAACTATGGCTACACCTTC.

V usage is TRBV10-3 and J usage is TRBJ2-7; 7 nucleotides line up with TRBD1. The CDR3 totals 12 residues. Trimming cost V 8 bases and J 2 bases; bases outside gene matches: 3. Germline V gives CDR1 ENHRY, CDR2 SYGVKD. The CDR3 spells CAIGDSTYEQYF. The CDR3 DNA reads as TGTGCCATCGGGGACAGCACCTACGAGCAGTACTTC.

This rearrangement joins TRBV30 to TRBJ2-3; 11 nucleotides align to TRBD2. CDR3 length: 15 amino acids. V was clipped by 0 bases and J by 2 bases; unmatched bases: 1. Germline V CDR1 and CDR2: GTSNPN, SVGIG (reference sequence). The CDR3 sequence: CAWSVGLAVTDTQYF. The CDR3 DNA reads as TGTGCCTGGAGTGTGGGACTAGCGGTCACAGATACGCAGTATTTT. Together with reference TRBV30 and TRBJ2-3, the CDR3 gives the full variable domain: SQTIHQWPATLVQPVGSPLSLECTVEGTSNPNLYWYRQAAGRGLQLLFYSVGIGQISSEVPQNLSASRPQDRQFILSSKKLLLSDSGFYLCAWSVGLAVTDTQYFGPGTRLTVL.

J is TRBJ1-3 and V is TRBV6-5; D not resolved. With 4 bases removed from V and 0 bases from J, the gap between germline ends came to 13 bases. Germline CDR1 reads MNHEY; CDR2 reads SVGAGI. The CDR3 has 16 residues. CDR3 sequence (DNA): TGTGCCAGCAGTTTCGGAACAGTAAGCTCTGGAAACACCATATATTTT. This sequence encodes CASSFGTVSSGNTIYF.

In DNA, the CDR3 is TGCAGCGGAGGGGACTACGACTACGAGCAGTACTTC. Residues: CSGGDYDYEQYF. This sequence joins TRBV29-1 and TRBJ2-7, with TRBD2 matching 7 bases. Germline CDR1 reads SQVTM; CDR2 reads ANQGSEA. The CDR3 contains 12 residues. After removal of 7 bases from V and 3 bases from J, the junction contained 6 bases not matched to a gene.

The CDR3 region is CASSHDMGQGNGYTF. As DNA, the CDR3 is TGTGCCAGCAGCCACGACATGGGACAGGGAAATGGCTACACCTTC. The J gene is TRBJ1-2, the V gene TRBV14; 9 bases map to TRBD1. This CDR3 has 15 residues. The V gene end was trimmed by 3 bases and the J gene end by 6 bases; junction bases not matched to a gene: 8. Looked up from germline, CDR1 is SGHDN and CDR2 is FVKESK.

The chain couples TRBV28 to TRBJ2-7; TRBD1 agrees at 7 bases. The trim removed 6 bases at V and 5 bases at J, leaving 16 bases unmatched. Germline V lookup: CDR1 MDHEN, CDR2 SYDVKM. The CDR3 length is 16 residues. CDR3 loop: CASRPTLTGAWDEQYF. CDR3 sequence (DNA): TGTGCCAGCAGACCGACCCTTACAGGGGCCTGGGACGAGCAGTACTTC. Full variable domain (missing parts from reference TRBV28 and TRBJ2-7): DVKVTQSSRYLVKRTGEKVFLECVQDMDHENMFWYRQDPGLGLRLIYFSYDVKMKEKGDIPEGYSVSREKKERFSLILESASTNQTSMYLCASRPTLTGAWDEQYFGPGTRLTVT.

This chain links TRBV29-1 with TRBJ1-4; D ambiguous. Trimming cost V 7 bases and J 4 bases, with 13 bases left between them. The CDR3 is made up of 13 amino acids. CDR1 and CDR2 from the germline V gene are SQVTM and ANQGSEA. CDR3 amino acids: CSARRTSNEKLFF. Here the CDR3 DNA reads TGCAGCGCCCGAAGAACAAGTAATGAAAAACTGTTTTTT.

This CDR3 reads CASSEGGLAGDEQYF. CDR3 sequence (DNA): TGTGCCAGCAGTGAGGGGGGCCTAGCGGGTGATGAGCAGTACTTC. V usage is TRBV25-1 and J usage is TRBJ2-7; the match to TRBD2 covers 8 bases. Germline values: CDR1 MGHDK, CDR2 SYGVNS. Trimming took 3 bases from V and 7 from J; bases not matched to a gene: 11. The CDR3 runs to 15 residues.

The J gene is TRBJ2-7, the V gene TRBV7-2; TRBD2 matches 7 bases. The germline V gene has CDR1 SGHTA and CDR2 FQGNSA. The ends lost 6 bases at V and 1 base at J; junction bases unmatched: 6. The CDR3 is 14 amino acids. Here the CDR3 reads CASSSTAGSYEQYF. Here the CDR3 DNA reads TGTGCCAGCAGTAGTACAGCGGGATCCTACGAGCAGTACTTC.

The chain employs TRBV4-1 and TRBJ2-5; TRBD1 matches at 8 bases. This CDR3 has 15 residues. Germline V lookup: CDR1 MGHRA, CDR2 YSYEKL. J lost 5 bases, V lost 1 base, and 6 bases had no gene match. This CDR3 is CASSQGQGHMETQYF. The CDR3 DNA sequence: TGCGCCAGCAGCCAAGGACAGGGGCATATGGAGACCCAGTACTTC.

The V call is TRBV9, the J call TRBJ1-4; D remains unclear. With 3 bases removed from V and 7 bases from J, the gap between germline ends came to 10 bases. CDR3 size: 13 residues. Germline lookup yields CDR1 SGDLS and CDR2 YYNGEE. CDR3 sequence reads: CASSGTEGEKLFF. In DNA form, the CDR3 reads TGTGCCAGCAGCGGAACAGAAGGTGAAAAACTGTTTTTT.

The CDR3 is CASRPRGFGNYGYTF. The CDR3 region has the DNA TGTGCCAGCAGACCCCGGGGGTTTGGTAACTATGGCTACACCTTC. The chain couples TRBV6-5 to TRBJ1-2, with D possibly matching TRBD1 (5 bases). Trimming removed 6 bases from V and 1 base from J, with 15 bases in between. Per germline, CDR1 MNHEY and CDR2 SVGAGI. The CDR3 totals 15 residues.

This clone was observed once. V gene TRBV14 combines with J gene TRBJ2-2, with 9 bases identical to TRBD1. This CDR3 has 16 residues. Germline V gene lookup returns CDR1 SGHDN and CDR2 FVKESK. Trimming took 4 bases from V and 5 from J; bases not matched to a gene: 8. The CDR3 region has the DNA TGTGCCAGCAGCCCTCCCGGGACAGGGTATACCGGGGAGCTGTTTTTT. Its translation is CASSPPGTGYTGELFF.